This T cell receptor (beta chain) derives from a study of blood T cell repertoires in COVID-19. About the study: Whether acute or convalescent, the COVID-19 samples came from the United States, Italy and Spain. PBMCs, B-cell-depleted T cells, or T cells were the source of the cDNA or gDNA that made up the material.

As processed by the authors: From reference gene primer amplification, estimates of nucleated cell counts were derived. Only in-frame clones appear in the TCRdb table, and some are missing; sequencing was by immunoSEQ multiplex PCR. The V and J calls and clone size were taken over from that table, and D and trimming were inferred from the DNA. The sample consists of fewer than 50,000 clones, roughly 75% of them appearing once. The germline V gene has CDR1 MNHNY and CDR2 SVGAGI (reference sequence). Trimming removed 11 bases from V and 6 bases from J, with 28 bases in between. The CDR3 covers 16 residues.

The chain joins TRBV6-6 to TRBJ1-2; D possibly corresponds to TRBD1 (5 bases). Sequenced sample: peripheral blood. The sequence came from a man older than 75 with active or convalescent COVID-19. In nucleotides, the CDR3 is TGTGCCGGTTCTTTGGCAGGGCGGGGAGGAAGGGATGGCTACACCTTC. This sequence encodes CAGSLAGRGGRDGYTF.